This TCR beta chain was sequenced during a study of T-cell memory formation after mild COVID-19. Using its own MiXCR run on the 5' RACE reads, TCRdb lists one record per CDR3 protein. This sample carries about 55,000 distinct CDR3 sequences, 28% of them seen once, and the ten largest clones take around 40%. Between the trimmed V and J ends, which lost 7 bases and 1 base, there was a span of 16 bases. The CDR3 sequence is 16 residues long. The genes are TRBV12-3 or TRBV12-4 and TRBJ2-2; weak D call: TRBD2 (6 bases). The source is a man aged 18 to 29 who had mild COVID-19 (a few samples of this study predate the infection). Cell type and time point are not known. The sequencing sample was made of PBMCs or a T cell subset sorted from them (not recorded which). The CDR3 DNA reads as TGTGCCAGCACCCTCGGGCCTAGCGAGAACACCGGGGAGCTGTTTTTT. Translating it yields CASTLGPSENTGELFF.